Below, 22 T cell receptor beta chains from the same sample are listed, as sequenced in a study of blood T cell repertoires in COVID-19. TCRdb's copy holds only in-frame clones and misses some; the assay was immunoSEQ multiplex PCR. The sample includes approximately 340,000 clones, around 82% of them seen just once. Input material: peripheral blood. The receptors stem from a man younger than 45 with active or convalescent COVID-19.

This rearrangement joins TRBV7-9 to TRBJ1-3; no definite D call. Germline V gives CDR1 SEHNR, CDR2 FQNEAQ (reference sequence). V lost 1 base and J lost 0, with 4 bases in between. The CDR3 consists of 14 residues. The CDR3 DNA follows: TGTGCCAGCAGCTTAGGGCTCTCTGGAAACACCATATATTTT. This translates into CASSLGLSGNTIYF.

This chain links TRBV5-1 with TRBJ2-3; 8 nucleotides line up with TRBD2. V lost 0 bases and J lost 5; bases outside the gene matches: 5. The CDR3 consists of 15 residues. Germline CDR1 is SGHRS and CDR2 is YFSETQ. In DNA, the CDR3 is TGCGCCAGCAGCTTGGCCCTAGCGGGTCGAGATACGCAGTATTTT. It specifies CASSLALAGRDTQYF.

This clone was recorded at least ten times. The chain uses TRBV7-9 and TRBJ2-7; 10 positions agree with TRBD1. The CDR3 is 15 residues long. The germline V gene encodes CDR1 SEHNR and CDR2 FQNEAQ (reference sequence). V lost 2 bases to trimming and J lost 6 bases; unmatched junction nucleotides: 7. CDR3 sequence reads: CASSLSGQGPSEQYF. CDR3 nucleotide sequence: TGTGCCAGCAGCTTATCGGGACAGGGGCCAAGCGAGCAGTACTTC.

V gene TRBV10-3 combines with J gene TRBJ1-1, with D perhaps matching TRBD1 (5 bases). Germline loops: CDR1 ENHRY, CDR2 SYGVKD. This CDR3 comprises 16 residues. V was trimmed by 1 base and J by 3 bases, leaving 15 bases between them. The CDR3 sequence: CAISELAQKGYTEAFF. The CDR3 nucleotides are TGTGCCATCAGTGAGTTGGCCCAAAAGGGGTACACTGAAGCTTTCTTT.

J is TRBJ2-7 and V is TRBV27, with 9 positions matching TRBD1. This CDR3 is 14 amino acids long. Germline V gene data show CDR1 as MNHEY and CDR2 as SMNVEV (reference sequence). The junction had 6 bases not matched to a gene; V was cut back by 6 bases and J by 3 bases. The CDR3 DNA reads TGTGCCAGCAGGTTGACAGGGGGAGTCTACGAGCAGTACTTC. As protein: CASRLTGGVYEQYF.

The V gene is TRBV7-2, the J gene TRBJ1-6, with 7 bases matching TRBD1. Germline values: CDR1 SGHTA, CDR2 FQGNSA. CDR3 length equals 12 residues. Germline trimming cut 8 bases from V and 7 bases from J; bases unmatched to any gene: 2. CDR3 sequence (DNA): TGTGCCAGCGGACAGGCAAATTCACCCCTCCACTTT. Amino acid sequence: CASGQANSPLHF.

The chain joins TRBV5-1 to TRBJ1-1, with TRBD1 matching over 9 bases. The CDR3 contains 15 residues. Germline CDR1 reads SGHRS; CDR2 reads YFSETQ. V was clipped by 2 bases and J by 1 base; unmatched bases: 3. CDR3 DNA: TGCGCCAGCAGCTTACAGGGGGCGAGGAACACTGAAGCTTTCTTT. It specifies CASSLQGARNTEAFF.

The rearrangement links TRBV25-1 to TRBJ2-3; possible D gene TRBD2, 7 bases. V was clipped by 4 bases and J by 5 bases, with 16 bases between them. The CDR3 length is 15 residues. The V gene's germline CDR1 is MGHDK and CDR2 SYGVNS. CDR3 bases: TGTGCCAGCAGTGCGTACCGGGGGGCGGGAGATACGCAGTATTTT. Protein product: CASSAYRGAGDTQYF.

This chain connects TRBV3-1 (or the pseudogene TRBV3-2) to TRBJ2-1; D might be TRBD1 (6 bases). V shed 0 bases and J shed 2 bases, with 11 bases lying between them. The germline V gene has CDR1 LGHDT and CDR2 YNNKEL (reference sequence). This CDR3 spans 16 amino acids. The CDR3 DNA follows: TGTGCCAGCAGCCAAGACAGGACAGCTGCCTACAATGAGCAGTTCTTC. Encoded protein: CASSQDRTAAYNEQFF.

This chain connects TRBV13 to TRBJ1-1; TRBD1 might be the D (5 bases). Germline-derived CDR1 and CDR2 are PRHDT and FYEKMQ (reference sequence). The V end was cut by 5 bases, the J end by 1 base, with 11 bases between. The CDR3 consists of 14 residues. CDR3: CASSVARENTEAFF. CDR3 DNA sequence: TGTGCCAGCAGCGTAGCCAGGGAGAACACTGAAGCTTTCTTT.

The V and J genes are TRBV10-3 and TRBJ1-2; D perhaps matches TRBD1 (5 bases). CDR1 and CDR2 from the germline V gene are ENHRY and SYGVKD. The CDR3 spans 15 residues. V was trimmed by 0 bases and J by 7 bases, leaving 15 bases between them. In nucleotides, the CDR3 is TGTGCCATCAGTGAGTCCTGGGCGGAGCAGGGTGGCTACACCTTC. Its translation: CAISESWAEQGGYTF.

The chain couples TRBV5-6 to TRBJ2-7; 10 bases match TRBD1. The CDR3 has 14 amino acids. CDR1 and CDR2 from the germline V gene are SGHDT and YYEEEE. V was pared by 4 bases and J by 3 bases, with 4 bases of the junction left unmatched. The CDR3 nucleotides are TGTGCCAGCAGCCAGACAGGGGGCCGCTACGAGCAGTACTTC. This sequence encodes CASSQTGGRYEQYF.

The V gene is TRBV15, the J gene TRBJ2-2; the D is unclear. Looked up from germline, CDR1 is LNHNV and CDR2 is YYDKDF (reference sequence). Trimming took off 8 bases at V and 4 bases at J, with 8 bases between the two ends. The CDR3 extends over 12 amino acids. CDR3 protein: CATLKPTGELFF. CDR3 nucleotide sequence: TGTGCCACCCTAAAACCCACCGGGGAGCTGTTTTTT.

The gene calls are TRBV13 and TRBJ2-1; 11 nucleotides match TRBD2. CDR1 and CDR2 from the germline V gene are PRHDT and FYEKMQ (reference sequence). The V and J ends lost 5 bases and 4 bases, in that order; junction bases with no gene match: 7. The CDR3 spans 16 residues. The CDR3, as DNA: TGTGCCAGCAGCGGGCCCTCTAGCGGGGGGTACAATGAGCAGTTCTTC. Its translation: CASSGPSSGGYNEQFF.

CDR3 sequence: CAIQGAPNEKLFF. CDR3 nucleotides: TGTGCCATCCAGGGGGCGCCTAATGAAAAACTGTTTTTT. The rearrangement joins TRBV19 to TRBJ1-4; 8 positions match TRBD1. This CDR3 spans 13 amino acids. V lost 10 bases to trimming and J lost 3 bases; unmatched junction nucleotides: 4. Germline V gene sequence: CDR1 LNHDA, CDR2 SQIVND (reference sequence). The variable domain in full, with the rest retrieved from reference TRBV19 and TRBJ1-4, is DGGITQSPKYLFRKEGQNVTLSCEQNLNHDAMYWYRQDPGQGLRLIYYSQIVNDFQKGDIAEGYSVSREKKESFPLTVTSAQKNPTAFYLCAIQGAPNEKLFFGSGTQLSVL.

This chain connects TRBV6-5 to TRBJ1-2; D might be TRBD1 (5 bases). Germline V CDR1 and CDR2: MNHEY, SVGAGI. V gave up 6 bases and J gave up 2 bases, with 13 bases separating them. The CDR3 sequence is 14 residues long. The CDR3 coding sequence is TGTGCCAGCAGATGGCCAGGGAAGAACTATGGCTACACCTTC. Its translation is CASRWPGKNYGYTF.

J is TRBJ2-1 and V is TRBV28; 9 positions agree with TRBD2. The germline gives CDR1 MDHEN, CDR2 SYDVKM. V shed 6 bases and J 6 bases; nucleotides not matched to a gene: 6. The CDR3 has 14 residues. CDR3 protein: CASRVAGVRNEQFF. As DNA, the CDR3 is TGTGCCAGCAGGGTAGCGGGAGTTCGCAATGAGCAGTTCTTC.

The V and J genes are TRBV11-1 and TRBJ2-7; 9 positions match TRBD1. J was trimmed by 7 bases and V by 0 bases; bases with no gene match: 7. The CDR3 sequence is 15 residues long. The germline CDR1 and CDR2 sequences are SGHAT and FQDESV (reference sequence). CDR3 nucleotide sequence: TGTGCCAGCAGCTTAGCGGGACAGGGAACTTGGGAGCAGTACTTC. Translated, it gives CASSLAGQGTWEQYF.

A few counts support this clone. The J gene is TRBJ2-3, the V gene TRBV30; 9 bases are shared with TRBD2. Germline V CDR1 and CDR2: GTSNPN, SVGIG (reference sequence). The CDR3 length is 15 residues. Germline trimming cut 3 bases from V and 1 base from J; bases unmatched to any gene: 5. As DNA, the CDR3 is TGTGCCTGGAGGGAGCGGGGGGCCCGCACAGATACGCAGTATTTT. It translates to CAWRERGARTDTQYF.

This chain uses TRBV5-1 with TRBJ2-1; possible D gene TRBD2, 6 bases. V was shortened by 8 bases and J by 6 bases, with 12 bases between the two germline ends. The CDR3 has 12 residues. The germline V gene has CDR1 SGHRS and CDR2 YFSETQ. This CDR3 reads CASRDFPNEQFF. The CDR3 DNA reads TGCGCCAGTCGGGACTTTCCCAATGAGCAGTTCTTC.

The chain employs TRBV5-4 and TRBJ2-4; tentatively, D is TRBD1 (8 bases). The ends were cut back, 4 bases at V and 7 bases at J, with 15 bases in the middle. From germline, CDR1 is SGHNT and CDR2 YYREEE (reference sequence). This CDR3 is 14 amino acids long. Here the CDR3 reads CASSPTGGVNIQYF. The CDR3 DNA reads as TGTGCCAGCAGCCCTACAGGGGGGGTGAACATTCAGTACTTC.

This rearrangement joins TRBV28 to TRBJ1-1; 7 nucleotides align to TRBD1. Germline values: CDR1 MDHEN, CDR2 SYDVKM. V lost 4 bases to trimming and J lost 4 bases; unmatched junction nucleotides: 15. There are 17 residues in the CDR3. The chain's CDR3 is CASSSPLQGRISTEAFF. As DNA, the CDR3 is TGTGCCAGCAGTTCCCCGCTACAGGGGAGGATTTCCACTGAAGCTTTCTTT.